The 27 T cell receptor beta chains below all came from one sample that was sequenced in a study of T cell responses to AZD1222 COVID-19 vaccine. This table comes from immunoSEQ multiplex PCR, and its TCRdb copy is limited to in-frame clones, with some not included. In the table there are 180,000 or so clones, about 89% of which are singletons. Material: peripheral blood, obtained 28 days after the second AZD1222 dose. The receptors here all came from an adult who received the AZD1222 COVID-19 vaccine.

The rearrangement links TRBV4-2 to TRBJ2-3; a possible D gene is TRBD2 (5 bases). Per germline, CDR1 LGHNA and CDR2 YNFKEQ. V lost 0 bases and J lost 0, with 7 bases in between. CDR3 length: 15 amino acids. The DNA for the CDR3 is TGTGCCAGCAGCCAAGAACGACTAAGCACAGATACGCAGTATTTT. Amino acids: CASSQERLSTDTQYF.

Only a few counts were recorded for this clone. The V gene is TRBV21-1, the J gene TRBJ2-7; the D call TRBD1 from the table was never checked on the DNA. TRBV21-1 is designated a pseudogene. This CDR3 region has 13 residues. DNA for the CDR3: TGTGCCAGCAGCAAAAGGGACACCTACGAGCAGTACTTC. Protein: CASSKRDTYEQYF.

The V gene is TRBV7-9, the J gene TRBJ2-1; TRBD2 agrees at 16 bases. V gave up 4 bases and J gave up 7 bases; unmatched junction bases: 10. Per germline, CDR1 SEHNR and CDR2 FQNEAQ (reference sequence). The CDR3 spans 18 residues. The CDR3 spells CASSSAGLAGGPGNEQFF. The CDR3 DNA sequence: TGTGCCAGCAGCTCCGCGGGACTAGCGGGAGGGCCTGGTAATGAGCAGTTCTTC. The full variable domain, with the rest looked up from reference TRBV7-9 and TRBJ2-1, is DTGVSQNPRHKITKRGQNVTFRCDPISEHNRLYWYRQTLGQGPEFLTYFQNEAQLEKSRLLSDRFSAERPKGSFSTLEIQRTEQGDSAMYLCASSSAGLAGGPGNEQFFGPGTRLTVL.

The J gene is TRBJ2-7, the V gene TRBV27; the D gene is possibly TRBD1 (6 bases). Trimming stripped 5 bases from V and 4 bases from J, with 12 bases between. Germline CDR1 and CDR2: MNHEY and SMNVEV (reference sequence). This CDR3 has 13 amino acids. The CDR3 protein is CASSRQVKYEQYF. The CDR3 DNA reads as TGTGCCAGCAGTCGACAGGTCAAGTACGAGCAGTACTTC.

This chain links TRBV9 with TRBJ1-3, with D possibly being TRBD1 (6 bases). V gave up 2 bases and J gave up 2 bases, with 8 bases separating them. Germline V CDR1 and CDR2: SGDLS, YYNGEE. This CDR3 is built from 14 residues. For the CDR3, the DNA is TGTGCCAGCAGCGTTCAGGGGACTGGAAACACCATATATTTT. Translating gives CASSVQGTGNTIYF.

The chain uses TRBV24-1 and TRBJ1-3; no clear D gene. From germline, CDR1 is KGHDR and CDR2 SFDVKD. This CDR3 comprises 16 residues. V was cut by 3 bases and J by 0 bases, with 11 bases left in between. The CDR3 loop is CATSDSSHYSGNTIYF. CDR3 coding DNA: TGTGCCACCAGTGATAGTTCCCATTACTCTGGAAACACCATATATTTT.

The count of this clone is one. V and J are TRBV4-2 and TRBJ1-6, with D possibly being TRBD1 (5 bases). V lost 0 bases, J lost 16 bases, and 13 bases lay in between. The CDR3 loop spans 13 amino acids. Germline CDR1 is LGHNA and CDR2 is YNFKEQ. CDR3 residues: CASSQDMGEKLHF. In DNA form, the CDR3 reads TGTGCCAGCAGCCAAGATATGGGGGAAAAGCTCCACTTT.

This clone is a singleton in its sample. The genes are TRBV28 and TRBJ1-6; 10 nucleotides line up with TRBD1. This CDR3 spans 13 amino acids. CDR1 is MDHEN, CDR2 SYDVKM, per germline. The V gene end was trimmed by 9 bases and the J gene end by 10 bases; junction bases not matched to a gene: 6. The CDR3 loop reads CASTRDRGSPLHF. The CDR3 DNA follows: TGTGCCAGTACCCGGGACAGGGGATCACCCCTCCACTTT.

V usage is TRBV3-1 (or the pseudogene TRBV3-2) and J usage is TRBJ2-3; 15 positions match TRBD2. Germline assignment: CDR1 LGHDT and CDR2 YNNKEL (reference sequence). The CDR3 length is 18 residues. Trimming took 4 bases from V and 4 from J; bases not matched to a gene: 9. As DNA, the CDR3 is TGTGCCAGCAGCCCCCGGACTAGCGGGAGGGCCGAATCAGATACGCAGTATTTT. It yields the protein CASSPRTSGRAESDTQYF.

The gene calls are TRBV7-9 and TRBJ1-2; TRBD1 is a possible D gene (6 bases). This CDR3 region has 13 residues. V lost 5 bases, J lost 3 bases, and 10 bases lay in between. CDR1 and CDR2 from the germline V gene are SEHNR and FQNEAQ (reference sequence). CDR3 amino acids: CASSQGGDYGYTF. The CDR3 region has the DNA TGTGCCAGCAGCCAAGGGGGGGACTATGGCTACACCTTC.

The CDR3 here is CSASVLGAGVRNEQFF. CDR3 DNA: TGCAGTGCTAGTGTCCTTGGGGCGGGAGTTAGGAATGAGCAGTTCTTC. The rearrangement links TRBV20-1 to TRBJ2-1; 7 bases align to TRBD2. The CDR3 is 16 amino acids. Germline values: CDR1 DFQATT, CDR2 SNEGSKA (reference sequence). Unmatched junction bases numbered 15, after V lost 3 bases and J lost 7 bases.

This CDR3 is CASSSVVYGYTF. The DNA of the CDR3 is TGTGCCAGCAGCTCGGTTGTCTATGGCTACACCTTC. V is TRBV5-5 and J is TRBJ1-2; D is ambiguous. Germline CDR1 reads SGHKS; CDR2 reads YYEKEE (reference sequence). The length of the CDR3 is 12 residues. Trimming took off 3 bases at V and 4 bases at J, with 7 bases between the two ends.

The chain is built from TRBV23-1 and TRBJ1-5; D possibly corresponds to TRBD1 (6 bases). TRBV23-1 is labeled an ORF, and its function is uncertain. V was shortened by 4 bases and J by 0 bases, with 13 bases between the two germline ends. The CDR3 has 16 residues. The CDR3 loop reads CASSRWGLGSNQPQHF. As DNA, the CDR3 is TGCGCCAGCAGTCGTTGGGGGCTTGGTAGCAATCAGCCCCAGCATTTT.

V and J are TRBV6-5 and TRBJ1-2, with 7 bases aligning to TRBD1. CDR1 and CDR2 from the germline V gene are MNHEY and SVGAGI. The CDR3 has 13 amino acids. J was trimmed by 5 bases and V by 7 bases; bases with no gene match: 7. The CDR3 bases are TGTGCCAGCAACAGGGGAGGAGGTTATGGCTACACCTTC. Residues: CASNRGGGYGYTF.

V is TRBV4-1 and J is TRBJ1-4; maybe TRBD1 (5 bases). V lost 6 bases to trimming and J lost 5 bases, with 16 bases between them. The CDR3 has 15 amino acids. In germline, CDR1 is MGHRA, CDR2 YSYEKL. CDR3 residues: CASRQSDRENEKLFF. The CDR3 DNA reads as TGCGCCAGCAGACAGAGCGACAGAGAGAATGAAAAACTGTTTTTT.

This chain uses TRBV2 with TRBJ1-1, with D tentatively TRBD1 (5 bases). From germline, CDR1 is SNHLY and CDR2 FYNNEI. CDR3 length: 13 amino acids. V was pared by 0 bases and J by 4 bases, with 6 bases between. CDR3 sequence (DNA): TGTGCCAGCAGTGAAGCGACAGTCACTGAAGCTTTCTTT. Residues: CASSEATVTEAFF.

The V and J genes are TRBV9 and TRBJ1-2; D not certain. V was clipped by 0 bases and J by 6 bases, with 9 bases between them. Germline V gene data show CDR1 as SGDLS and CDR2 as YYNGEE. The CDR3 contains 13 residues. Here the CDR3 DNA reads TGTGCCAGCAGCGTAGCCTCGGGAGATGGCTACACCTTC. It encodes CASSVASGDGYTF. The full variable domain, in which reference TRBV9 and TRBJ1-2 provide the parts outside the CDR3, is DSGVTQTPKHLITATGQRVTLRCSPRSGDLSVYWYQQSLDQGLQFLIQYYNGEERAKGNILERFSAQQFPDLHSELNLSSLELGDSALYFCASSVASGDGYTFGSGTRLTVV.

This clone was detected once. The rearrangement joins TRBV6-5 to TRBJ1-2; TRBD1 matches at 9 bases. Germline CDR1 MNHEY, CDR2 SVGAGI. V gave up 0 bases and J gave up 8 bases; unmatched junction bases: 7. This CDR3 has 15 amino acids. The CDR3 sequence is CASSYSNRGRDGYTF. The DNA for the CDR3 is TGTGCCAGCAGTTACTCGAACAGGGGGCGCGACGGCTACACCTTC.

V gene TRBV6-5 combines with J gene TRBJ1-4; 9 bases fit TRBD1. This CDR3 comprises 16 residues. Germline CDR1 is MNHEY and CDR2 is SVGAGI. V gave up 3 bases and J gave up 6 bases; unmatched junction bases: 8. For the CDR3, the DNA is TGTGCCAGCAGTTATCCCACAGGGGGCAAGTATGAAAAACTGTTTTTT. Translating gives CASSYPTGGKYEKLFF.

As to this clone: The junction departs from the called germline gene at one end, perhaps through a read error. V and J are TRBV7-7 and TRBJ2-1; TRBD2 matches 7 bases. The V gene's germline CDR1 is SSHAT and CDR2 FNYEAQ (reference sequence). The CDR3 runs to 15 residues. The DNA for the CDR3 is TGTGCTAGCAGCTTAGCCCCCGGGAGGCCCGATGAGCAGTTCTTC. Translation: CASSLAPGRPDEQFF.

The gene calls are TRBV5-1 and TRBJ2-7; 12 bases are a match to TRBD2. The germline V gene encodes CDR1 SGHRS and CDR2 YFSETQ. V was clipped by 5 bases and J by 0 bases; unmatched bases: 3. The length of the CDR3 is 15 residues. In DNA form, the CDR3 reads TGCGCCAGCAGACTGACTAGCGGGAGCTCCTACGAGCAGTACTTC. It specifies CASRLTSGSSYEQYF.

This chain links TRBV7-3 with TRBJ1-6; TRBD1 matches at 7 bases. The trim removed 5 bases at V and 10 bases at J, leaving 11 bases unmatched. The germline gives CDR1 SGHTA, CDR2 FQGTGA. The CDR3 totals 15 residues. The CDR3 reads CASSQTGSERSPLHF. The CDR3 DNA sequence: TGTGCCAGCAGCCAGACAGGGTCGGAGCGCTCACCCCTCCACTTT.

The chain is built from TRBV4-3 and TRBJ1-5, with TRBD1 matching over 7 bases. CDR1 is LGHNA, CDR2 YSLEER, per germline. The V segment lost 1 base and the J segment 0 bases; nucleotides outside the gene matches: 0. The CDR3 is 15 residues long. This chain's CDR3 is CASSQGTGSNQPQHF. The CDR3 DNA follows: TGCGCCAGCAGCCAAGGGACAGGTAGCAATCAGCCCCAGCATTTT.

The chain has TRBV19 and TRBJ1-1; D remains unclear. CDR1 and CDR2 from the germline V gene are LNHDA and SQIVND (reference sequence). The CDR3 runs 13 residues. V shed 6 bases and J shed 1 base, with 9 bases lying between them. CDR3 coding DNA: TGTGCCAGTAGGCGCTCGACGAACACTGAAGCTTTCTTT. Translation gives CASRRSTNTEAFF.

The chain links TRBV6-5 to TRBJ2-3; D gene ambiguous. Trimming left V 4 bases short and J 0 bases short, with 11 bases between. The CDR3 loop spans 15 amino acids. Looked up from germline, CDR1 is MNHEY and CDR2 is SVGAGI. The CDR3 region is CASSFKAASTDTQYF. CDR3 sequence (DNA): TGTGCCAGCAGTTTCAAGGCAGCAAGCACAGATACGCAGTATTTT.

This clone came up once. The chain employs TRBV6-2 or TRBV6-3 and TRBJ1-6; D gene uncertain. CDR1 and CDR2 (germline): MNHEY, SVGEGT. This CDR3 contains 11 residues. V lost 2 bases to trimming and J lost 14 bases, with 7 bases between them. The CDR3 bases are TGTGCCAGCAGTTACCCCGCAGCCCTCCACTTT. Amino acids: CASSYPAALHF.

V gene TRBV7-8 combines with J gene TRBJ2-5, with D hard to call. The CDR3 has 12 amino acids. Germline V gene lookup returns CDR1 SGHVS and CDR2 FQNEAQ. The V and J ends lost 5 bases and 9 bases respectively, with 13 bases between them. DNA for the CDR3: TGTGCCAGCAGCCCCTTGGGTATGGCCCAGTACTTC. This encodes CASSPLGMAQYF.